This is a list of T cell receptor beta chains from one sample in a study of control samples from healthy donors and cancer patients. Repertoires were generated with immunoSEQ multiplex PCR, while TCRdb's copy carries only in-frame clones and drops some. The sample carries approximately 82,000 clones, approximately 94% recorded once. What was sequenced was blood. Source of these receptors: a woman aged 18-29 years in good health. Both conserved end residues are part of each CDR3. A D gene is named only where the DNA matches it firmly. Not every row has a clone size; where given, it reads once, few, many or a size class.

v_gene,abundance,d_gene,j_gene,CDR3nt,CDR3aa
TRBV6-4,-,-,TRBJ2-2,TGTGCCAGCAGTGACAGGGAGAACACCGGGGAGCTGTTTTTT,CASSDRENTGELFF
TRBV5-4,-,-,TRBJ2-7,TGTGCCAGCAGCTGGGAACCAATAAGGGATACTAACGAGCAGTACTTC,CASSWEPIRDTNEQYF
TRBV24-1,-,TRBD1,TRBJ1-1,TGTGCCACCCGGACAGGGGACGCCTTGAACACTGAAGCTTTCTTT,CATRTGDALNTEAFF
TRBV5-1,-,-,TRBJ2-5,TGCGCCAGCAGCTTGGGAATATCTAGGCGGGATCAAGAGACCCAGTACTTC,CASSLGISRRDQETQYF
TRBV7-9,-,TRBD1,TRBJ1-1,TGTGCCAGCAGCCTAGCAGGGGACAGCATGAACACTGAAGCTTTCTTT,CASSLAGDSMNTEAFF
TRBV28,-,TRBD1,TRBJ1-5,TGTGCCAGCAGTTCCCACTTCGGGGACAGGGGGCCGGCTTTGGGTCAGCCCCAGCATTTT,CASSSHFGDRGPALGQPQHF
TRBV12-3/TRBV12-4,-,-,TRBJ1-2,TGTGCCAGCAGTCCTAGAAGGGGAAGTGGCTACACCTTC,CASSPRRGSGYTF
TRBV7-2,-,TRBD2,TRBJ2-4,TGTGCCAGCAGCTCCGGGACTAGCTTGACCAAAAACATTCAGTACTTC,CASSSGTSLTKNIQYF
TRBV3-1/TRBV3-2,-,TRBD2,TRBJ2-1,TGTGCCAGCGTATCAGCGGGGAGGTACAATGAGCAGTTCTTC,CASVSAGRYNEQFF
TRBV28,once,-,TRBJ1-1,TGTGCCAGCAGTTTGCAGGGGACCTTGAACACTGAAGCTTTCTTT,CASSLQGTLNTEAFF
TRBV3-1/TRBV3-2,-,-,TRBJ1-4,TGTGCCAGCAGCCACCAGGGTTTTGAAAAACTGTTTTTT,CASSHQGFEKLFF
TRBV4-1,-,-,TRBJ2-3,TGCGCCAGCAGCCAAGGTCTACAAGTAGATACGCAGTATTTT,CASSQGLQVDTQYF
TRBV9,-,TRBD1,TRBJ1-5,TGTGCCAGCAGCGTAGGTCCACGGGACAGAAAAAATCAGCCCCAGCATTTT,CASSVGPRDRKNQPQHF
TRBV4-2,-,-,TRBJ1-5,TGTGCCAGCAGCCAAGTAGGTACCTATCAGCCCCAGCATTTT,CASSQVGTYQPQHF